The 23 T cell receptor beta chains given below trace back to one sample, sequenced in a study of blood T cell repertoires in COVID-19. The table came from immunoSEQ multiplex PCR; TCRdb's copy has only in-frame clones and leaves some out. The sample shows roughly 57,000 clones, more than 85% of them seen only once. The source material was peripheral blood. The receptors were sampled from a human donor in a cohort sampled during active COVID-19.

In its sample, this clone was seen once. CDR3 protein: CASSLDFGTGVITDTQYF. The DNA for the CDR3 is TGTGCCAGCAGCTTAGACTTCGGGACAGGGGTAATCACAGATACGCAGTATTTT. The chain couples TRBV7-6 to TRBJ2-3, with 10 bases fitting TRBD1. The length of the CDR3 is 18 residues. CDR1 is SGHVS and CDR2 is FNYEAQ in the germline V gene. V shed 1 base, J shed 2 bases, and the junction held 9 bases outside the gene matches. The full variable domain, rest sourced from reference TRBV7-6 and TRBJ2-3, is GAGVSQSPRYKVTKRGQDVALRCDPISGHVSLYWYRQALGQGPEFLTYFNYEAQQDKSGLPNDRFSAERPEGSISTLTIQRTEQRDSAMYRCASSLDFGTGVITDTQYFGPGTRLTVL.

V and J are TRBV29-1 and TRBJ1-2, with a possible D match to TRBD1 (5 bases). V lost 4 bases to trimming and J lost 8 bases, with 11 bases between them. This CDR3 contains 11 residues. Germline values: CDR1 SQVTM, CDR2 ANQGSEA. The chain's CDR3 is CSVVGGGGYTF. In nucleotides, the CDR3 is TGCAGCGTTGTCGGCGGGGGGGGCTACACCTTC. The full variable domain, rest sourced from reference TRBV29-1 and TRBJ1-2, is SAVISQKPSRDICQRGTSLTIQCQVDSQVTMMFWYRQQPGQSLTLIATANQGSEATYESGFVIDKFPISRPNLTFSTLTVSNMSPEDSSIYLCSVVGGGGYTFGSGTRLTVV.

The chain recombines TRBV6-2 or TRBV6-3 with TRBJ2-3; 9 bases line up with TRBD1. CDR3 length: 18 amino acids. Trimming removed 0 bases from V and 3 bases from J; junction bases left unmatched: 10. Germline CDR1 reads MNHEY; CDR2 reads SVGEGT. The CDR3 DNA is TGTGCCAGCAGTTACTCGTACCAGACAGGGGGACGGACAGATACGCAGTATTTT. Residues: CASSYSYQTGGRTDTQYF.

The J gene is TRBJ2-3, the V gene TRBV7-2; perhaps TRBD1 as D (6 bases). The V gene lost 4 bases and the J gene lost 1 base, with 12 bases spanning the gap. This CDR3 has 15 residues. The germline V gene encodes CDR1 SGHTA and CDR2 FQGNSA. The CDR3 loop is CASSSQGFGTDTQYF. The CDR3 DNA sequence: TGTGCCAGCAGCTCACAGGGATTCGGCACAGATACGCAGTATTTT.

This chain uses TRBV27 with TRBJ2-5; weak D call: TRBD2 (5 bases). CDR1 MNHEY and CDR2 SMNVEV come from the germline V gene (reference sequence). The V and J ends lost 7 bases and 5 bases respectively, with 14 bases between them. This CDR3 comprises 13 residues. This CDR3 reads CASKTVWEETQYF. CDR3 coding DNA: TGTGCCAGCAAGACCGTCTGGGAGGAGACCCAGTACTTC.

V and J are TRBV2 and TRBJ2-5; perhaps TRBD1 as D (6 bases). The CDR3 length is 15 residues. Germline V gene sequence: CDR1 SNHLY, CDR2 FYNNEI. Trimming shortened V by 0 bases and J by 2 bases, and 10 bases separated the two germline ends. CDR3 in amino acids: CASSEAGQWQETQYF. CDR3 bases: TGTGCCAGCAGTGAAGCCGGACAGTGGCAAGAGACCCAGTACTTC. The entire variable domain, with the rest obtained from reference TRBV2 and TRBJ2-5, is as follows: EPEVTQTPSHQVTQMGQEVILRCVPISNHLYFYWYRQILGQKVEFLVSFYNNEISEKSEIFDDQFSVERPDGSNFTLKIRSTKLEDSAMYFCASSEAGQWQETQYFGPGTRLLVL.

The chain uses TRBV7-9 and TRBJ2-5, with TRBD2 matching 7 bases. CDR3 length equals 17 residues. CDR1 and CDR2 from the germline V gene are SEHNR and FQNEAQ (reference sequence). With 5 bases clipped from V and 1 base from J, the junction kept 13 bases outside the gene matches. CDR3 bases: TGTGCCAGCAGCACCCCGCGACTAGCTGACTCCCAAGAGACCCAGTACTTC. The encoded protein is CASSTPRLADSQETQYF.

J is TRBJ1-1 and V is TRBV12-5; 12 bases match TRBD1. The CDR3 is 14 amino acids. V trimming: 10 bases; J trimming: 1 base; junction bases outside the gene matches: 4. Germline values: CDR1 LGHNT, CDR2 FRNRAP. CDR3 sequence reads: CATGTGGTNTEAFF. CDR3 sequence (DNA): TGTGCTACCGGGACAGGGGGCACGAACACTGAAGCTTTCTTT.

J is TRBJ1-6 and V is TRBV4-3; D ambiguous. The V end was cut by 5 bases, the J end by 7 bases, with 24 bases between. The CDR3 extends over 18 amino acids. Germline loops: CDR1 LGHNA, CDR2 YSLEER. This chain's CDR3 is CASSYSSLGSDLNSPLHF. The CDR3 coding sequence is TGCGCCAGCAGCTACTCATCACTCGGGTCTGACCTAAATTCACCCCTCCACTTT.

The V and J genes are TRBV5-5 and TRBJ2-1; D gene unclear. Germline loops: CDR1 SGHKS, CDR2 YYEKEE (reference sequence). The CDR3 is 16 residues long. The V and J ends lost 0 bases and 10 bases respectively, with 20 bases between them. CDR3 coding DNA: TGTGCCAGCAGCTTGGAATCCCAACGAGAGTCAGGAGAGCAGTTCTTC. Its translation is CASSLESQRESGEQFF. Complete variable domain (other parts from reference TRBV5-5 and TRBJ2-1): DAGVTQSPTHLIKTRGQQVTLRCSPISGHKSVSWYQQVLGQGPQFIFQYYEKEERGRGNFPDRFSARQFPNYSSELNVNALLLGDSALYLCASSLESQRESGEQFFGPGTRLTVL.

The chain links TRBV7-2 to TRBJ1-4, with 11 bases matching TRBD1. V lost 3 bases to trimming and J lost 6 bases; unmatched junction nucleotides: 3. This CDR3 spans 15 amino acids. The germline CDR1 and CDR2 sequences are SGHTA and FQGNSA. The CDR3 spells CASSFTDRGHEKLFF. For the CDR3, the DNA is TGTGCCAGCAGCTTCACGGACAGGGGGCATGAAAAACTGTTTTTT.

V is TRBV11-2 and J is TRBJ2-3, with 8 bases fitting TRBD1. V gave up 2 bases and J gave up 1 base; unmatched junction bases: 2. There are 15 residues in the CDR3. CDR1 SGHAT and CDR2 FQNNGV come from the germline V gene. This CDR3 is CASSLMGQGTDTQYF. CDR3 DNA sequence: TGTGCCAGCAGCTTAATGGGACAGGGCACAGATACGCAGTATTTT. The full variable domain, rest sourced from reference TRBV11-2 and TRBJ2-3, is EAGVAQSPRYKIIEKRQSVAFWCNPISGHATLYWYQQILGQGPKLLIQFQNNGVVDDSQLPKDRFSAERLKGVDSTLKIQPAKLEDSAVYLCASSLMGQGTDTQYFGPGTRLTVL.

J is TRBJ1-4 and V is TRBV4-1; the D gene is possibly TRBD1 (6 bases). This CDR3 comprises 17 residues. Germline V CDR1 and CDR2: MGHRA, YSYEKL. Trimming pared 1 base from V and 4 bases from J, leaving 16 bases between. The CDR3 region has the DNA TGCGCCAGCAGCCAAGGGATTAAGGCAGGGGTTAATGAAAAACTGTTTTTT. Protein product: CASSQGIKAGVNEKLFF.

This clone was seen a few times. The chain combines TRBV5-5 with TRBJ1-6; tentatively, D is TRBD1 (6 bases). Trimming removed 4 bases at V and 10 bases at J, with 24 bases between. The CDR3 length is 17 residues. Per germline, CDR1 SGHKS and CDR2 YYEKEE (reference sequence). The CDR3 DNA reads TGTGCCAGCAGCCCTGGACAGTCCGGGAGGAATAGATCACCCCTCCACTTT. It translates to CASSPGQSGRNRSPLHF.

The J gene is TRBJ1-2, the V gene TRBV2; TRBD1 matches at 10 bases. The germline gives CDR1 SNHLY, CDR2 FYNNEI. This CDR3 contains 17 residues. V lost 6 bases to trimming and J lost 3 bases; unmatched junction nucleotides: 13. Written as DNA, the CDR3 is TGTGCCAGCAGGGGGGCCGGGACAGGGGTTTTAGACTATGGCTACACCTTC. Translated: CASRGAGTGVLDYGYTF.

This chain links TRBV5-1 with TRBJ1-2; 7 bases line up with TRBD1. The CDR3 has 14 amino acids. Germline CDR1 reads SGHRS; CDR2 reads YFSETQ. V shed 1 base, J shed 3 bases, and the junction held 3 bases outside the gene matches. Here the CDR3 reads CASSLSTGDYGYTF. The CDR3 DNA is TGCGCCAGCAGCTTGTCCACAGGGGACTATGGCTACACCTTC.

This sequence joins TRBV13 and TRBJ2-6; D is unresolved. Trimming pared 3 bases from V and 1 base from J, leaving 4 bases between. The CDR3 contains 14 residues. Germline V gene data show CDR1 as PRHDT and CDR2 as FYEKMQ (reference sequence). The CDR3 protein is CASSFLSGANVLTF. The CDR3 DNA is TGTGCCAGCAGCTTTCTTTCTGGGGCCAACGTCCTGACTTTC.

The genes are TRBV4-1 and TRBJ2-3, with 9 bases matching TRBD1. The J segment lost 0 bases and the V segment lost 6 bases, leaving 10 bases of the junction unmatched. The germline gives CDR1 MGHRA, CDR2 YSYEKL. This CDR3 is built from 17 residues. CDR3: CASRHRDRAESTDTQYF. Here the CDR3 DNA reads TGCGCCAGCAGGCACCGGGACAGGGCCGAGAGCACAGATACGCAGTATTTT.

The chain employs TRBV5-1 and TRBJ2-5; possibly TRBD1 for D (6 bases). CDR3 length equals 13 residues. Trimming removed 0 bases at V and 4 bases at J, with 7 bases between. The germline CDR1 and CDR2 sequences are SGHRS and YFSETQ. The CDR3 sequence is CASSLGGGETQYF. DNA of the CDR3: TGCGCCAGCAGCTTGGGAGGGGGAGAGACCCAGTACTTC.

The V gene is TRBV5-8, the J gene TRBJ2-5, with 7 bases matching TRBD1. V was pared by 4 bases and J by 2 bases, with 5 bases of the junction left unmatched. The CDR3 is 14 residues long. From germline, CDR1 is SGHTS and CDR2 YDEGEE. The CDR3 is CASSQDRQQETQYF. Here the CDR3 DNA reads TGTGCCAGCAGCCAGGACAGGCAGCAAGAGACCCAGTACTTC. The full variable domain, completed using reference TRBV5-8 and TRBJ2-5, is EAGVTQSPTHLIKTRGQQATLRCSPISGHTSVYWYQQALGLGLQFLLWYDEGEERNRGNFPPRFSGRQFPNYSSELNVNALELEDSALYLCASSQDRQQETQYFGPGTRLLVL.

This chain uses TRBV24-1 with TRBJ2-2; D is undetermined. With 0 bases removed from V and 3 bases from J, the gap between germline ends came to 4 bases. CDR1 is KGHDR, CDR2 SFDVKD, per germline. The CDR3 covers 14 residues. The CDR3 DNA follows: TGTGCCACCAGTGATTTGCTCGACACCGGGGAGCTGTTTTTT. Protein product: CATSDLLDTGELFF.

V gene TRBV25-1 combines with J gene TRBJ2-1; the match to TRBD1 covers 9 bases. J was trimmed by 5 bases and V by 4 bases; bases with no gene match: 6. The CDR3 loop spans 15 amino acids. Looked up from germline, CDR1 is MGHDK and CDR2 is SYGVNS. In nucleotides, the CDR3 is TGTGCCAGCAGTGCTCGGGACAGGGTCGACAATGAGCAGTTCTTC. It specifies CASSARDRVDNEQFF.

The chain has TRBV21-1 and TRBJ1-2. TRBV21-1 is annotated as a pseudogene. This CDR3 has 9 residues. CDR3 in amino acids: CASPYGYTF. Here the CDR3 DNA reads TGTGCCAGCCCGTATGGCTACACCTTC.